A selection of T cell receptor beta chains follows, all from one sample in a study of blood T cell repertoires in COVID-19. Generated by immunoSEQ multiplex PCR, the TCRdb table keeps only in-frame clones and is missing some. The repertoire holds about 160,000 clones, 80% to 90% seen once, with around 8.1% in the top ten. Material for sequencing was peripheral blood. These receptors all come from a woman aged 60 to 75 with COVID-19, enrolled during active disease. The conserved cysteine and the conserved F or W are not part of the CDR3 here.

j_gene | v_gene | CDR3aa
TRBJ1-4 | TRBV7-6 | ASSFSGAEKLF
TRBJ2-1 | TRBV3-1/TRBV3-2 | ASSQDPLAGGKQF
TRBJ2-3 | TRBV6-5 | ASMDSYTQY
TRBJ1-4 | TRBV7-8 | ASSLRQGAEKLF
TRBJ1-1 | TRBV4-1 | ASSQFPESNTEAF
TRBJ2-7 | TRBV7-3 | ASSLTSGNLEQY
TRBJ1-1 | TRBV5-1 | ASSLEGVEAF
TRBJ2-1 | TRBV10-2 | ASSESGGVFNEQF
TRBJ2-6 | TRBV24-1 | ATSDPRRQSGANVLT
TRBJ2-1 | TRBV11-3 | ASSLGLAGGLNNEQF
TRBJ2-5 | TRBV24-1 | ATSDPGTSGEETQY
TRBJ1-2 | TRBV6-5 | ASQPLAGQGRGYT
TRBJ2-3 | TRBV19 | AVRRADTQY
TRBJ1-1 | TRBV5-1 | ASSLARGNTEAF
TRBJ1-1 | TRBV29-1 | SVDDRATEAF
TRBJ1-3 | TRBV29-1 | SVSTVPGQS
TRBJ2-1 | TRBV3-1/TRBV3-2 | ASSQGTGGPPF
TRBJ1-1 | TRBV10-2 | ASITGGGTEAF
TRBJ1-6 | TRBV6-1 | ASSATGSSYNSPLH
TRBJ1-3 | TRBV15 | ATSRVKSISGNTIY
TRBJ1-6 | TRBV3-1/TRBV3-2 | ASSHNRRSYNSPLH
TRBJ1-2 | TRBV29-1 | SHHEDGYT
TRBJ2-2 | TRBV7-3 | ASSLYGSSTGELF
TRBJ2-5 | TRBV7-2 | ASSSAPGLAGGNRATQY
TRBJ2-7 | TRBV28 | ASTTGLAGLGQY
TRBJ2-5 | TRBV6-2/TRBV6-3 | ASSKTRGATQY
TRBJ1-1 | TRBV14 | ASSQRGGNTEAF
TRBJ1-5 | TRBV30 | AWSVTEYQPQH
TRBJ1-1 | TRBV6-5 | ATQGTEQWNTEAF
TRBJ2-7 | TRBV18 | ASRLAGVNYEQY
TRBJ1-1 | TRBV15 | ATRAGMNTEAF
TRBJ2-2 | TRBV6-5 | ASSYSRRGVTGELF
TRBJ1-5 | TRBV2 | ASRGGQYSNQPQH
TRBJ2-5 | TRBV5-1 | ASSLGLARSGEETQY
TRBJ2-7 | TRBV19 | ASSMTGSYEQY
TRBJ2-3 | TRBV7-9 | ASSWVGGPKEDTQY
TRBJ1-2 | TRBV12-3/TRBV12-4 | ASSSTGGYGYT
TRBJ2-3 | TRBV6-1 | ASSERLAGGPTDTQY
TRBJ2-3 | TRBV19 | ASSSLAGIADTQY
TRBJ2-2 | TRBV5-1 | ASSVADSFTGELF
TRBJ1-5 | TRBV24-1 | ATSGGGAGQPQH